This T cell receptor beta chain was identified during a study of T cell repertoires in cytomegalovirus infection. This clonotype was seen repeatedly, ten times or more. CDR1 is SEHNR and CDR2 is FQNEAQ in the germline V gene (reference sequence). The CDR3 loop spans 14 amino acids. V lost 4 bases, J lost 7 bases, and 8 bases stayed unmatched. TCRdb used MiXCR to reprocess the reads, holding one entry per CDR3 protein. Here the sample spans about 360,000 distinct CDR3 sequences, 15% to 20% being singletons. The sequenced sample consisted of PBMCs. The chain has TRBV7-9 and TRBJ1-2, with 8 bases matching TRBD1. This TCR was recovered from a human donor in good health (CMV status not recorded). Some clones in this sample may be carry-over from other donors' samples. CDR3 nucleotides: TGTGCCAGCAGCTCCCCGGACAGGGAGGGTGGCTACACCTTC. It codes for CASSSPDREGGYTF.